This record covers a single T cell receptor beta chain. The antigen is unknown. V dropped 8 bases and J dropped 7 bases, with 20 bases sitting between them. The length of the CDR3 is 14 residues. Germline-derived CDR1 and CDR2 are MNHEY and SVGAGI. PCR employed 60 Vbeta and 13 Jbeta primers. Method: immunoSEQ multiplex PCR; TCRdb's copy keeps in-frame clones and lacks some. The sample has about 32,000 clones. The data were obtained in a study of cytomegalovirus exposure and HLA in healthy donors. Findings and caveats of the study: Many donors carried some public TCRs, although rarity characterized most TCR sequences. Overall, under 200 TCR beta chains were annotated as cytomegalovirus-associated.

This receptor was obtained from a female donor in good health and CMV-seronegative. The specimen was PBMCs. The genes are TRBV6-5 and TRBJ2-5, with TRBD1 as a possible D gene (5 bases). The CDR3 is CASQGSLSVRTQYF. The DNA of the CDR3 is TGTGCCAGCCAGGGCAGCCTATCCGTGAGGACCCAGTACTTC.